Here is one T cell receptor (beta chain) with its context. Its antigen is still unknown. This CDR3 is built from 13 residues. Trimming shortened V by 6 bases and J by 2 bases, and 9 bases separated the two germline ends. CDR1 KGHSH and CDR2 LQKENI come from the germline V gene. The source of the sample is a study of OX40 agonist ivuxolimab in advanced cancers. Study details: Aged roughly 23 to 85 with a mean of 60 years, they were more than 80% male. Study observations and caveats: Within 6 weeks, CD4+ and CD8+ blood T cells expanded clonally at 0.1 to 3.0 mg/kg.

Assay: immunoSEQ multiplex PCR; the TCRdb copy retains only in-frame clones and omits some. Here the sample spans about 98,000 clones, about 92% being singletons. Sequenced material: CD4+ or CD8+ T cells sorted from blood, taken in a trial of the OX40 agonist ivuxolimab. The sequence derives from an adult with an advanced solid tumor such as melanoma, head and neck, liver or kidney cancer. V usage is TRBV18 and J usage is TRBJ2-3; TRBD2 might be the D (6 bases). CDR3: CASSSGDTDTQYF. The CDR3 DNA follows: TGTGCCAGCTCCTCGGGGGACACAGATACGCAGTATTTT.